The T cell receptor (beta chain) described here comes from a study of blood T cell repertoires in COVID-19 (TCRdb year 2020). Background for the entire study: The collaborator samples originated in the United States, Italy and Spain and spanned the acute and convalescent phases of COVID-19. The prospective study material was composed of cDNA or gDNA derived from T cells, B-cell-depleted T cells, or PBMCs. The dataset comprised deeply sampled blood TCRbeta repertoires from subjects exposed to, actively infected with, or recovered from COVID-19. The repertoires were made available in a free public database intended to serve as a resource for research on the immune response to SARS-CoV-2. Samples were obtained from the ongoing ImmuneRACE study (first 160 participants) and from over a thousand subjects provided by 6 global collaborators. Sample metadata almost always included a de-identified subject ID, COVID-19 status, age in years and sex. Where available, HLA class I and class II types were obtained from metadata supplied by the sample provider rather than from assay-based typing. The study at large found these results: Clinical and demographic metadata were provided uncurated, with the amount varying by source and participant.

As for this clone: The target of this receptor is not known. Base qualities are missing; no much larger clone stands one base away.

Inclusive of the bounding cysteine and phenylalanine, the CDR3 is 16 residues long. CDR3 DNA only is kept here, 48 bases in frame from base 1. Compared with germline, V lacks 3 bases and J lacks 1 base; bases without a gene match: 6. The germline V gene (reference sequence) sets CDR1 to LGHDT and CDR2 to YNNKEL. The immunoSEQ Assay, a bias-controlled multiplex PCR, was used to amplify TCRbeta CDR3 regions from genomic DNA. The authors' analysis ran thus. Within the assay, amplification of reference gene primers was used to estimate how many nucleated cells each sample contained. To quantify the absolute abundance of each unique TCRbeta CDR3 rearrangement, sequence reads were collapsed and filtered. For each sample, productive Simpson clonality was calculated by taking the square root of Simpson's diversity index across productive rearrangements. Not all clones reach the TCRdb copy of this immuneACCESS table, which keeps in-frame sequences only. Checked studies attribute under half of the gap to unresolved V genes and leave the rest unexplained. The V and J calls and clone size come from that table; D and trimming were worked out from the DNA. The sample records tens of thousands of clones, 80% to 90% of which are singletons. Clones ranked in the top ten supply 1.6% of the sample.

Whole blood was collected in K2EDTA tubes by collaborating institutions according to the institutions' own protocols. Collaborator samples were shipped for TCRbeta analysis as frozen whole blood, isolated PBMCs, or DNA extracted from either sample type. The TCR was taken from a man aged 55 to 69 with acute or convalescent COVID-19. The specimen sequenced was peripheral blood. The rearranged segments are TRBV3-1 (or the pseudogene TRBV3-2) and TRBJ2-1, with 7 bases in between that match TRBD1. This receptor carries the CDR3 CASSQWPGQSYNEQFF. Read as DNA, the sequence is TGTGCCAGCAGCCAGTGGCCGGGACAGTCCTACAATGAGCAGTTCTTC.